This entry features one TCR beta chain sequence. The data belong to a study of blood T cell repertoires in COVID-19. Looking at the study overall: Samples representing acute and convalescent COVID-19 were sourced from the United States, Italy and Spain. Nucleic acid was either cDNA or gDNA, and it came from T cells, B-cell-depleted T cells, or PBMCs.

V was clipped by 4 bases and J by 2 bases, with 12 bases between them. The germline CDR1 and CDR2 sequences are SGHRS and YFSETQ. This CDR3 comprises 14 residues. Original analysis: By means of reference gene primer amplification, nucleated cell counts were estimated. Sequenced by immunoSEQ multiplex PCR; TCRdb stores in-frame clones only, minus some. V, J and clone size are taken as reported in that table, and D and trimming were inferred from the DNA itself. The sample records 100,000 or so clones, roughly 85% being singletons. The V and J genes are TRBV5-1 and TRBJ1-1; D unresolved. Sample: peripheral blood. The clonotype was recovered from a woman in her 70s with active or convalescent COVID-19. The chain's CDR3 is CASSALNSNTEAFF. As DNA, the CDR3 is TGCGCCAGCAGCGCCCTCAACAGTAACACTGAAGCTTTCTTT.